The present T cell receptor (beta chain) was sequenced within a study of blood T cell repertoires in COVID-19. The overall study: Material from acute and convalescent COVID-19 was sourced from the United States, Italy and Spain. T cells, B-cell-depleted T cells, or PBMCs provided the cDNA or gDNA that served as material.

Original analysis: For nucleated cells, counts were estimated from reference gene primer amplification. Clones were sequenced by immunoSEQ multiplex PCR, and TCRdb holds only the in-frame ones, with some missing. V and J calls plus clone size are reproduced from that table; the DNA served to infer D and trimming. The table has about 150,000 clones, around 76% seen once; the top ten hold roughly 4.5%. The CDR3 is made up of 15 amino acids. Germline V gives CDR1 SGHDT, CDR2 YYEEEE. V was pared by 7 bases and J by 2 bases, with 8 bases of the junction left unmatched. The receptor comes from a man aged 60-69 years with acute or convalescent COVID-19. The sample consisted of peripheral blood. The chain carries TRBV5-6 and TRBJ2-7; the match to TRBD1 covers 11 bases. CDR3: CASRPGQGAPYEQYF. Written as DNA, the CDR3 is TGTGCCAGCCGACCCGGACAGGGGGCCCCCTACGAGCAGTACTTC.